This T cell receptor beta chain came from a study of cytomegalovirus exposure and HLA in healthy donors. At the level of the study: The approximately 670 first-cohort repertoires and the 95 to 150 validation repertoires shared the same platform, a later analysis reported. Whole-study results and caveats: It was reportedly the case that the classifier diagnosed cytomegalovirus status with high specificity and sensitivity. Overall, some 160 TCR beta chains were annotated as cytomegalovirus-associated.

The CDR3 is 13 amino acids. The germline gives CDR1 SGHRS, CDR2 YFSETQ. Trimming stripped 5 bases from V and 4 bases from J, with 12 bases between. In this sample, this clone turned up a few times. What it recognizes is unknown. The donors formed part of the roughly 120-subject validation cohort, distinct from the roughly 660-subject first cohort. Some clones are missing from TCRdb's copy, which holds only in-frame ones; the method was immunoSEQ multiplex PCR. The data contain 70,000 to 75,000 clones, about 94% of them singletons. This rearrangement joins TRBV5-1 to TRBJ1-2, with D possibly being TRBD1 (6 bases). The TCR sequence derives from a woman aged 18-30 years in good health and CMV-seropositive. Source material: PBMCs. CDR3: CASSVQQGYGYTF. DNA of the CDR3: TGCGCCAGCAGTGTTCAACAGGGCTATGGCTACACCTTC.